The rows below give T cell receptor beta chains drawn from one sample of a study of T cells in Graves' hyperthyroidism and ophthalmopathy. TCRdb reprocessed the multiplex PCR reads via MiXCR and lists one record per CDR3 protein. Of 250,000 to 300,000 distinct CDR3 sequences in the sample, 13% to 15% were seen once. The sample consisted of blood. These receptors came from a woman aged 45-65 years with Graves' hyperthyroidism that later progressed to Graves' ophthalmopathy. The CDR3 runs from the conserved cysteine through the conserved F or W. The D gene is left open where the match is weak.

CDR3	J	length	V	D
CATSREAGLYEQYF	TRBJ2-7	14	TRBV15	NA
CASSSLRQGNNEKLFF	TRBJ1-4	16	TRBV27	TRBD1
CASSSYSTGGNNQPQHF	TRBJ1-5	17	TRBV7-8	TRBD1
CSASPGPLEQYF	TRBJ2-7	12	TRBV20-1	NA
CASSFVGAEAFF	TRBJ1-1	12	TRBV27	NA
CVSSQQGQWRVPYDEQFF	TRBJ2-1	18	TRBV5-1	TRBD1
CASSRLKGELFF	TRBJ2-2	12	TRBV3-1	NA
CASSGLAGSEQYF	TRBJ2-7	13	TRBV27	TRBD2
CASLRGANTEAFF	TRBJ1-1	13	TRBV10-3	NA
CASSHTYSGTDGYTF	TRBJ1-2	15	TRBV5-1	TRBD1
CASSLSVGSSAGYTF	TRBJ1-2	15	TRBV11-2	NA
CSASSDRYEQYF	TRBJ2-7	12	TRBV20-1	NA
CASSGVPGPGGENIQYF	TRBJ2-4	17	TRBV5-5	NA